Included here is one T cell receptor beta chain sequence, with context. The data originate from a study of blood T cell repertoires in COVID-19. The CDR3 runs 18 residues. The V and J ends lost 1 base and 4 bases, in that order; junction bases with no gene match: 8. Per germline, CDR1 SGHVS and CDR2 FQNEAQ. Method: immunoSEQ multiplex PCR; TCRdb's copy keeps in-frame clones and lacks some. This sample has 70,000 to 80,000 clones, with 83% found just once. This receptor was identified in a man older than 75 with acute or convalescent COVID-19. Sequencing input: peripheral blood. The V call is TRBV7-8, the J call TRBJ2-2; TRBD2 agrees at 11 bases. The CDR3 protein is CASSLGRHSGGATGELFF. CDR3 sequence (DNA): TGTGCCAGCAGCTTAGGCCGGCATAGCGGGGGGGCCACCGGGGAGCTGTTTTTT.